This TCR beta chain was found in a study of blood T cell repertoires in COVID-19. Study overall: T cells, B-cell-depleted T cells, or PBMCs provided the cDNA or gDNA that served as material.

Clones were read by immunoSEQ multiplex PCR, and TCRdb kept only the in-frame ones, dropping some. The sample lists some 45,000 clones, 88% seen once, with roughly an eighth in the top ten. The receptor was derived from a human donor in a cohort sampled during active COVID-19. The sample consisted of peripheral blood.

This CDR3 reads CASSRGEKETQYF. CDR3 nucleotides: TGCGCCAGCAGCCGCGGGGAAAAAGAGACCCAGTACTTC. The rearrangement uses TRBV5-1 and TRBJ2-5; D perhaps matches TRBD2 (6 bases). The V gene lost 4 bases and the J gene lost 3 bases, with 10 bases spanning the gap. The CDR3 length is 13 residues. Germline V lookup: CDR1 SGHRS, CDR2 YFSETQ.